These T cell receptor beta chains were read from a single sample in a study of CD4 T cells in relation to SARS-CoV-2 and coronaviruses. Sequencing was performed with immunoSEQ multiplex PCR; in TCRdb, only in-frame clones are kept and a portion is missing. The sample has about 30,000 clones, over 60% seen once. These receptors are not linked to any known antigen. Sample: memory CD4+ T cells from PBMCs, cultured in vitro. Every receptor here comes from an adult with COVID-19. Each CDR3 is given with its conserved first and last residue. The D gene is left open where the match is weak. Some rows have no size entry. The others give once, few or many, or a class for an expanded clone.

-	TRBD1	TRBJ2-2	TRBV19	CASSIAGQEAGELFF	TGTGCCAGTAGTATAGCGGGACAGGAGGCCGGGGAGCTGTTTTTT
-	TRBD1	TRBJ1-1	TRBV5-1	CASSLLAGQGTEAFF	TGCGCCAGCAGCTTGCTCGCGGGACAGGGTACTGAAGCTTTCTTT
few	-	TRBJ1-1	TRBV3-1/TRBV3-2	CASRLRGKNTEAFF	TGTGCCAGCAGGCTAAGGGGAAAGAACACTGAAGCTTTCTTT
-	TRBD2	TRBJ2-1	TRBV6-4	CASSDSSGSYNEQFF	TGTGCCAGCAGTGACTCTAGCGGGAGTTACAATGAGCAGTTCTTC
-	-	TRBJ1-5	TRBV10-2	CASSELGRRNQPQHF	TGCGCCAGCAGTGAATTGGGCAGGCGCAATCAGCCCCAGCATTTT
-	-	TRBJ2-1	TRBV5-1	CASSPYSDHYNEQFF	TGCGCCAGCAGCCCCTATTCTGACCACTACAATGAGCAGTTCTTC
-	-	TRBJ2-7	TRBV4-3	CASSQEGTPGYEQYF	TGCGCCAGCAGCCAAGAGGGGACCCCTGGGTACGAGCAGTACTTC
-	-	TRBJ2-1	TRBV29-1	CSVHDNNEQFF	TGCAGCGTTCACGACAACAATGAGCAGTTCTTC
-	-	TRBJ1-2	TRBV2	CASSDALSNYGYTF	TGTGCCAGCAGTGATGCCTTGTCTAACTATGGCTACACCTTC
-	-	TRBJ2-1	TRBV10-3	CAIRRLGNEQFF	TGTGCCATCAGGCGACTAGGCAATGAGCAGTTCTTC
-	TRBD1	TRBJ2-1	TRBV20-1	CSASSGANRDRLIF	TGCAGTGCTAGTAGTGGGGCAAACCGGGACAGGCTAATCTTC